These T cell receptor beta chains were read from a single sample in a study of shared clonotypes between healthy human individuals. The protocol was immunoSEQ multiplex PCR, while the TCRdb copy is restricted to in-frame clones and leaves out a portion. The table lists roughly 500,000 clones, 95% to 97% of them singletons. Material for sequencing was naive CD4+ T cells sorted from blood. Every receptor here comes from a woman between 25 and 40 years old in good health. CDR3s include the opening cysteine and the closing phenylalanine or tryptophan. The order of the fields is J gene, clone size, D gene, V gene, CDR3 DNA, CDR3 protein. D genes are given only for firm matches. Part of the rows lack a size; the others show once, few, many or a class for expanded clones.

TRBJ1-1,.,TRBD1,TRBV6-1,TGTGCCAGCAGTGGTATGACAGGGAAACCCTTT,CASSGMTGKPF
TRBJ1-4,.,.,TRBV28,TGTGCCAGCAGTTTATCGGGTGAAAAACTGTTTTTT,CASSLSGEKLFF
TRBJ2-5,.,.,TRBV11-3,TGTGCCAGCAGCTTAGCTGGGGGGACCCAGTACTTC,CASSLAGGTQYF
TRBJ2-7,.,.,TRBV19,TGTGCCAGTAGTATGTTCGGAGGGGTCAGCGAGCAGTACTTC,CASSMFGGVSEQYF
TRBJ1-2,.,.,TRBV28,TGTGCCAGCAGTTCCCATACTGGAGGGCACTATGGCTACACCTTC,CASSSHTGGHYGYTF
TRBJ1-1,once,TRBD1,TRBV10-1,TGCGCCAGCTCGGGACAGACTAACACTGAAGCTTTCTTT,CASSGQTNTEAFF
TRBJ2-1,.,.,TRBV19,TGTGCCAGTAGTCCTCCGGGGAGCCTGGGGGTGAATGAGCAGTTCTTC,CASSPPGSLGVNEQFF
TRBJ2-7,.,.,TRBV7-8,TGTGCCAGCAGCATAGACGGGGGGCCCTACGAGCAGTACTTC,CASSIDGGPYEQYF
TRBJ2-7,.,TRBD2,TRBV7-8,TGTGCCAGCAGCCCACAAACAGGACTAGCTCTCGACGAGCAGTACTTC,CASSPQTGLALDEQYF
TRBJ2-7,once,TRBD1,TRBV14,TGTGCCAGCAGTCCGACAGGGATTTACGAGCAGTACTTC,CASSPTGIYEQYF
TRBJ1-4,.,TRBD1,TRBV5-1,TGCGCCAGCAGCTTTACAGGGGGCGCCGAAAAACTGTTTTTT,CASSFTGGAEKLFF
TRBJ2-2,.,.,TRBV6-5,TGTGCCAGCAAGGGCGGAGCGAACACCGGGGAGCTGTTTTTT,CASKGGANTGELFF
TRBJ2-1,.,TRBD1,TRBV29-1,TGCAGCGTTGGTGGGACAGCTTACAATGAGCAGTTCTTC,CSVGGTAYNEQFF
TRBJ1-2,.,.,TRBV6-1,TGTGCCCTTTGGGGGTCTACCTATGGCTACACCTTC,CALWGSTYGYTF
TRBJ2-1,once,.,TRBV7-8,TGTGCCAGCAGCTTAGGGAGAAAGGGAGCGCGATACAATGAGCAGTTCTTC,CASSLGRKGARYNEQFF
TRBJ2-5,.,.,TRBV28,TGTGCCAGCAGTGTCACAGGGCCAGAGACCCAGTACTTC,CASSVTGPETQYF
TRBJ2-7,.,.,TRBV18,TGTGCCAGCTCACCAAGGAGAGGGGCCTACGAGCAGTACTTC,CASSPRRGAYEQYF
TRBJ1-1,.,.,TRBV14,TGTGCCAGCAGCCTCTCGGGGGGCGTCACTGAAGCTTTCTTT,CASSLSGGVTEAFF
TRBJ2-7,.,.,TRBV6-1,TGTGCCAGCAGTGTAGCGGTCCCCTACGAGCAGTACTTC,CASSVAVPYEQYF
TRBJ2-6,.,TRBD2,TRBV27,TGTGCCAGCAGTTTTCGCGGGGGGCTGATCTCTGCGTCTGGGGCCAACGTCCTGACTTTC,CASSFRGGLISASGANVLTF
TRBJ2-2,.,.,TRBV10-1,TGCGCCAGCAGACTAGCCGAGAACACCGGGGAGCTGTTTTTT,CASRLAENTGELFF
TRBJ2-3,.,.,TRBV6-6,TGTGCCAGCAGTTATGGCGGACACCAAGGCACAGATACGCAGTATTTT,CASSYGGHQGTDTQYF
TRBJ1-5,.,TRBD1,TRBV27,TGTGCCAGCAGCAGGGGGGGTAGCAATCAGCCCCAGCATTTT,CASSRGGSNQPQHF
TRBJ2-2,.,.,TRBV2,TGTGCCAGCAATAGAAACTCGAGGGGGACCGGGGAGCTGTTTTTT,CASNRNSRGTGELFF
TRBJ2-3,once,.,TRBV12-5,TGTGCTAGTGGTTTTCAGGGGACAGATACGCAGTATTTT,CASGFQGTDTQYF
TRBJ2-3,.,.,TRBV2,TGTGCCAGCAGTGGCCCCCTTCAGGGTGGGATACCACAAGAACCAAAATATACGCAGTATTTT,CASSGPLQGGIPQEPKYTQYF
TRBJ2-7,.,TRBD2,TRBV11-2,TGTGCCAGCAGCCTACAGACTAGCGGGGTTACCTACGAGCAGTACTTC,CASSLQTSGVTYEQYF
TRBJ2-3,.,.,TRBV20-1,TGCAGTGCTAGAGTAAGAGATACGCAGTATTTT,CSARVRDTQYF
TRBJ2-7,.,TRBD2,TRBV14,TGTGCCAGCAGCCCGCGAGGGACTAGCGGGAGGAAATCCTACGAGCAGTACTTC,CASSPRGTSGRKSYEQYF
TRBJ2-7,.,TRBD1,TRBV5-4,TGTGCCAGCAGCCGTCGACAGGGGGGCTCCTACGAGCAGTACTTC,CASSRRQGGSYEQYF
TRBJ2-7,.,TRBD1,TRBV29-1,TGCAGCGTTGAGGAACAGGGGCTTGAGCAGTACTTC,CSVEEQGLEQYF
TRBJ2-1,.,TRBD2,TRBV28,TGTGCCAGCAGGAATAGCGGGAGCTACCCTGAGCAGTTCTTC,CASRNSGSYPEQFF
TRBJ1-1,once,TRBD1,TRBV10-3,TGTGCCATCAGCCCTAAACTGACAGGGGGCTCCGCCACTGAAGCTTTCTTT,CAISPKLTGGSATEAFF
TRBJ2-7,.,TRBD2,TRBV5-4,TGTGCCAGCAGCTTGCTAGCGGTCCCCTACGAGCAGTACTTC,CASSLLAVPYEQYF
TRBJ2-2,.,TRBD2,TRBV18,TGTGCCAGCTCAACCACAAACGGACTAGCGGGAGTAGGCGGGGAGCTGTTTTTT,CASSTTNGLAGVGGELFF
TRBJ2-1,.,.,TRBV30,TGTGCCTGGAAAATTGGCGGCCTCAATGAGCAGTTCTTC,CAWKIGGLNEQFF
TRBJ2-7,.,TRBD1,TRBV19,TGTGCCAGTAGGATACAGGGGGCCTCCTACGAGCAGTACTTC,CASRIQGASYEQYF